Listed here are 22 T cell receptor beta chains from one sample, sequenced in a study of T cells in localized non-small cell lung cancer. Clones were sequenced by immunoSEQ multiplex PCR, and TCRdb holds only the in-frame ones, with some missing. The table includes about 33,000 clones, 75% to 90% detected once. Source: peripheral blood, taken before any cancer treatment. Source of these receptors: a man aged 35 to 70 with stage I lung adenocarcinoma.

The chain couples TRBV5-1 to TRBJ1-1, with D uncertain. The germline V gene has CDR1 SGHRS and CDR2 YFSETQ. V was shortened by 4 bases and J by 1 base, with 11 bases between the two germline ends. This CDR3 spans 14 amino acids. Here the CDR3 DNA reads TGCGCCAGCAGCGTGGAGGGTCGGAACACTGAAGCTTTCTTT. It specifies CASSVEGRNTEAFF.

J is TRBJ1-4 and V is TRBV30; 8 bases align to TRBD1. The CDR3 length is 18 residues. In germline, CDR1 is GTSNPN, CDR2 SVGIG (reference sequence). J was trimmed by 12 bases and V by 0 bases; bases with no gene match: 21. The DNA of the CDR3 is TGTGCCTGGAGTGTACGTCAATTCGCAGGGGGCGCGGAGATGGAACTGTTTTTT. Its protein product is CAWSVRQFAGGAEMELFF.

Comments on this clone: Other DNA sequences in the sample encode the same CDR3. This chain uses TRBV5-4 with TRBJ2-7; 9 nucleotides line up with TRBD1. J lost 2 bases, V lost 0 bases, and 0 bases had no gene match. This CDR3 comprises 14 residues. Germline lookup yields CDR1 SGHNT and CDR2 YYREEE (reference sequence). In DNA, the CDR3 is TGTGCCAGCAGCTTGGGGACAGGGGCCTACGAGCAGTACTTC. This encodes CASSLGTGAYEQYF.

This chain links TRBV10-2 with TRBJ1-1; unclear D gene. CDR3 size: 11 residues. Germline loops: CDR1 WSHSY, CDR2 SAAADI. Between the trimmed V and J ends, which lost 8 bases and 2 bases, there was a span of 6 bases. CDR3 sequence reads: CASAFNTEAFF. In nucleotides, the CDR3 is TGCGCCAGCGCCTTTAACACTGAAGCTTTCTTT.

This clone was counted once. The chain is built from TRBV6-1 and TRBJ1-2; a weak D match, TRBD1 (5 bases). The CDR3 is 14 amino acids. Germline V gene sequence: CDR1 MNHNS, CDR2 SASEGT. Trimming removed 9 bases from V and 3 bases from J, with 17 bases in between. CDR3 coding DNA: TGTGCCAGTTCACGAACAGGAGTTGACTATGGCTACACCTTC. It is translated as CASSRTGVDYGYTF.

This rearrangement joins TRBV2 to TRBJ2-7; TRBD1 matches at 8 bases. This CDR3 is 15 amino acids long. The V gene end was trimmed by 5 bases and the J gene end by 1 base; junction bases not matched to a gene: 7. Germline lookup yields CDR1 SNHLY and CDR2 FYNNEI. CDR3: CASSRQGQASYEQYF. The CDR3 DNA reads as TGTGCCAGCAGTCGTCAGGGACAGGCGTCCTACGAGCAGTACTTC.

Here the CDR3 reads CASSQDMLSGGAPYNEQFF. The CDR3 bases are TGTGCCAGCAGCCAAGATATGCTTAGCGGGGGGGCACCCTACAATGAGCAGTTCTTC. This chain links TRBV4-2 with TRBJ2-1; 11 positions match TRBD2. V lost 0 bases, J lost 2 bases, and 9 bases stayed unmatched. The CDR3 runs to 19 residues. Germline assignment: CDR1 LGHNA and CDR2 YNFKEQ.

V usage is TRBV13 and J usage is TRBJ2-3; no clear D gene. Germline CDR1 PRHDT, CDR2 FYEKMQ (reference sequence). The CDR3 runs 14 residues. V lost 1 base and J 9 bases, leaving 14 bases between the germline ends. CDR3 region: CASSLEVVGMTQYF. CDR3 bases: TGTGCCAGCAGCTTAGAGGTTGTGGGGATGACGCAGTATTTT.

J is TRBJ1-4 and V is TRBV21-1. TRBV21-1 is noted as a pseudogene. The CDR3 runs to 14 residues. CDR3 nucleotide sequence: TGTGCCAGCATATGGACATCCGGGAGTGAAAAACTGTTTTTT. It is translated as CASIWTSGSEKLFF.

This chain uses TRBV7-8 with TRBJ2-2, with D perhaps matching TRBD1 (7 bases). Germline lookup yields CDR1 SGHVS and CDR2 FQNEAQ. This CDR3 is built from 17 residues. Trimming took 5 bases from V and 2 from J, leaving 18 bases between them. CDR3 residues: CASSPSVRGPNTGELFF. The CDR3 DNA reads TGTGCCAGCAGCCCTAGCGTAAGGGGGCCCAACACCGGGGAGCTGTTTTTT.

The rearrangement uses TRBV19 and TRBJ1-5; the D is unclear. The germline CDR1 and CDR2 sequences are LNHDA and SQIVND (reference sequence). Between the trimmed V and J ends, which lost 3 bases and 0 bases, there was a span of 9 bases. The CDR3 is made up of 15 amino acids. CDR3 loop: CASSILFYSNQPQHF. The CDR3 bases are TGTGCCAGTAGTATCCTATTTTATAGCAATCAGCCCCAGCATTTT.

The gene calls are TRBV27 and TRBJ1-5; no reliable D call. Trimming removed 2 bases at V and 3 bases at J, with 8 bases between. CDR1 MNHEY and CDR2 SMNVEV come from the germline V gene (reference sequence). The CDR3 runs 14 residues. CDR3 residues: CASSLTGYNQPQHF. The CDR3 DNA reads TGTGCCAGCAGTTTAACGGGTTACAATCAGCCCCAGCATTTT.

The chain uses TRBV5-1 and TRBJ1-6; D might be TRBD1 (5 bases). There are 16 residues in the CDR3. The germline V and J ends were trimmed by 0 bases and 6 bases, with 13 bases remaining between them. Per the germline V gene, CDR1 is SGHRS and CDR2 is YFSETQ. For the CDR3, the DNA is TGCGCCAGCAGCTTGGGGAATGTGGGGCCTAATTCACCCCTCCACTTT. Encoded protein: CASSLGNVGPNSPLHF. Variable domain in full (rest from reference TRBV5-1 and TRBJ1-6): KAGVTQTPRYLIKTRGQQVTLSCSPISGHRSVSWYQQTPGQGLQFLFEYFSETQRNKGNFPGRFSGRQFSNSRSEMNVSTLELGDSALYLCASSLGNVGPNSPLHFGNGTRLTVT.

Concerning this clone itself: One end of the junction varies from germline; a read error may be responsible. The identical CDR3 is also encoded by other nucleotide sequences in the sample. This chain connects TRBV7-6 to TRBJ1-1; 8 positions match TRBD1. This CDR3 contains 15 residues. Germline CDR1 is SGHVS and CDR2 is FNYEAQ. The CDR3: CASSLGTGGITEAFF. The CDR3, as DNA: TGTGCCAGTAGCTTAGGGACAGGAGGGATCACTGAAGCTTTCTTT. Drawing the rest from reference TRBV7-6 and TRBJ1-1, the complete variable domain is GAGVSQSPRYKVTKRGQDVALRCDPISGHVSLYWYRQALGQGPEFLTYFNYEAQQDKSGLPNDRFSAERPEGSISTLTIQRTEQRDSAMYRCASSLGTGGITEAFFGQGTRLTVV.

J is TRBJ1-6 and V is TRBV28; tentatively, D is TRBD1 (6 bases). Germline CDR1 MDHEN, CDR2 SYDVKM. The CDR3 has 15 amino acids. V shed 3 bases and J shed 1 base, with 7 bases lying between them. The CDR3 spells CASSFTGSYNSPLHF. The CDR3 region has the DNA TGTGCCAGCAGTTTCACAGGGTCCTATAATTCACCCCTCCACTTT.

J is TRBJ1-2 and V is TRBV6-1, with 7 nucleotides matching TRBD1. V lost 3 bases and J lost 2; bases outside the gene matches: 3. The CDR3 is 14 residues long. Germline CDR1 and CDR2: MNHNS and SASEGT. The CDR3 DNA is TGTGCCAGCAGTGATGGAGGGGGCAACTATGGCTACACCTTC. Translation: CASSDGGGNYGYTF.

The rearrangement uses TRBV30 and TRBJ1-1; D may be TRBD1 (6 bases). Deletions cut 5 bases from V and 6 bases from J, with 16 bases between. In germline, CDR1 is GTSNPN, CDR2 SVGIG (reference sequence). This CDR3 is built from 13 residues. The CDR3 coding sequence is TGTGCCTGGGGCAACAGGGTTGCTTCTGAAGCTTTCTTT. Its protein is CAWGNRVASEAFF.

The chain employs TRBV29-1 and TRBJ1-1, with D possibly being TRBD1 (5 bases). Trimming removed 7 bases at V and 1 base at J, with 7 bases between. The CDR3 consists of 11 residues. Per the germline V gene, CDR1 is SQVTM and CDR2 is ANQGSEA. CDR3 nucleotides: TGCAGCGGGGGCTGGAACACTGAAGCTTTCTTT. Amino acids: CSGGWNTEAFF.

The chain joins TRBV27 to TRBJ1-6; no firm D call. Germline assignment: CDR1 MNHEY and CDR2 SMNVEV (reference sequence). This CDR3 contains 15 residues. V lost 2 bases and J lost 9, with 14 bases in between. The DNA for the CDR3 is TGTGCCAGCAGTTTAATCCCGAGCGACCGTTCACCCCTCCACTTT. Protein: CASSLIPSDRSPLHF.

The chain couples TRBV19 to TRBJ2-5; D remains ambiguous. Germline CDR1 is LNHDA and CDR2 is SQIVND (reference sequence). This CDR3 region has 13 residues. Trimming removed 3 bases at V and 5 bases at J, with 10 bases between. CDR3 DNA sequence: TGTGCCAGTAGTATTGGGGTAACGGAGACCCAGTACTTC. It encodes CASSIGVTETQYF. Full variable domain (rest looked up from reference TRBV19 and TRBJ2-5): DGGITQSPKYLFRKEGQNVTLSCEQNLNHDAMYWYRQDPGQGLRLIYYSQIVNDFQKGDIAEGYSVSREKKESFPLTVTSAQKNPTAFYLCASSIGVTETQYFGPGTRLLVL.

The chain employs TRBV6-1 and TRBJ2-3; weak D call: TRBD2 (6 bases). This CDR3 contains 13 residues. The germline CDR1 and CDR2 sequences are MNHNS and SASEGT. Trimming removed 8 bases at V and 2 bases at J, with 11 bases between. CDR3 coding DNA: TGTGCCAGCTCTGGGGGGAACACAGATACGCAGTATTTT. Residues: CASSGGNTDTQYF.

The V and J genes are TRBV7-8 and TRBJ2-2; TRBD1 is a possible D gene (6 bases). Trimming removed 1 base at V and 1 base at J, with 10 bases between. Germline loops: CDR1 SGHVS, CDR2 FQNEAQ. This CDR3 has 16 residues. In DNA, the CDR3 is TGTGCCAGCAGCTTAGGCGGCAGGGGGAACACCGGGGAGCTGTTTTTT. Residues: CASSLGGRGNTGELFF.